This T cell receptor beta chain was captured in a study of human T cells and chemical hapten exposure. CDR1 is SGHRS, CDR2 YFSETQ, per germline. The CDR3 totals 16 residues. Trimming cost V 4 bases and J 0 bases, with 15 bases left between them. Total RNA was extracted from unfractionated whole blood. TCRdb reprocessed the 5' RACE reads with MiXCR, giving one entry per CDR3 protein. The table lists 130,000 or so distinct CDR3 sequences, roughly 4% of them singletons, with over 1.3% in the top ten. This sequence originates from a female donor in good health. The genes are TRBV5-1 and TRBJ2-3; D is perhaps TRBD1 (6 bases). The DNA of the CDR3 is TGCGCCAGCAGCCTACAGGGCCGCGAAAGCACAGATACGCAGTATTTT. It codes for CASSLQGRESTDTQYF.